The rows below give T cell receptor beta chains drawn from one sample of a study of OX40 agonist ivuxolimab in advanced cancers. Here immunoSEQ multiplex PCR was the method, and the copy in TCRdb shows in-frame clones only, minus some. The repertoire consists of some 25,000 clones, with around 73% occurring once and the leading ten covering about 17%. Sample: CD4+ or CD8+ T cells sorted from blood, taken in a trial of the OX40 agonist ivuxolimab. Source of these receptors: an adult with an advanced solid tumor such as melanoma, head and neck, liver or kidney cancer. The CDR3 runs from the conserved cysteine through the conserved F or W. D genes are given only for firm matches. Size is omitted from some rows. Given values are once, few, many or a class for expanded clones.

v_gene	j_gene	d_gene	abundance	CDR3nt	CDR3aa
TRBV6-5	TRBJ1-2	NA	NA	TGTGCCAGCAGTACAGGGCCGTATGGCTACACCTTC	CASSTGPYGYTF
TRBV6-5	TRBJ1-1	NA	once	TGTGCCAGCAGTGAAACAGTCAACACTGAAGCTTTCTTT	CASSETVNTEAFF
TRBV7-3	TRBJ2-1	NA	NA	TGTGCCAGCAGCTTACTTGGCGGTAGCTCCTACAATGAGCAGTTCTTC	CASSLLGGSSYNEQFF
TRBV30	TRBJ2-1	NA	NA	TGTGCCTGGGACTCGGGGGTCAATGAGCAGTTCTTC	CAWDSGVNEQFF
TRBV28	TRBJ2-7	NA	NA	TGTGCCAGCAGTTCCCCGCCTACATACGAGCAGTACTTC	CASSSPPTYEQYF
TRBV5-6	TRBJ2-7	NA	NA	TGTGCCAGCAGCTCAGCAACCTACGAGCAGTACTTC	CASSSATYEQYF
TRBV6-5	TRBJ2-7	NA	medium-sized	TGTGCCAGCAGTTACTCGATATCGGGAAACAGCCGCGAGCAGTACTTC	CASSYSISGNSREQYF
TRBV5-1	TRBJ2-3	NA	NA	TGCGCCAGCAGCCTCGGGGCCGGTTTAAGCGATACGCAGTATTTT	CASSLGAGLSDTQYF
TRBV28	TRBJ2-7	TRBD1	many	TGTGCCAGCGCTCCCGGGACAGGGGAGCCCCTTTACGAGCAGTACTTC	CASAPGTGEPLYEQYF
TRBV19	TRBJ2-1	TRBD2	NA	TGTGCCAGTAGAAAGCGGGGGGGTCGGAATGAGCAGTTCTTC	CASRKRGGRNEQFF
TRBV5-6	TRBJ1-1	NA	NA	TGTGCCAGCAGCCCCGGGACATTTGGAGCTTTCTTT	CASSPGTFGAFF
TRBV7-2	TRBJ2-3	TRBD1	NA	TGTGCCAGCAGCTTAGCGAGCCCCTACCGTATGACAGGGGGGAAAGATACGCAGTATTTT	CASSLASPYRMTGGKDTQYF
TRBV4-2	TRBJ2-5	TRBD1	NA	TGTGCCAGCAGCCCCGCGATCGGACAGGAGGCCCAAGAGACCCAGTACTTC	CASSPAIGQEAQETQYF
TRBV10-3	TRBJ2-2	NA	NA	TGTGCCATCAGTGAACAGTTCTCCGGGGAGCTGTTTTTT	CAISEQFSGELFF
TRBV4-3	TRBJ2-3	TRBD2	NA	TGCGCCAGCAGCCAAGCTGATAGCGGGGGGGTTAGGTATTTT	CASSQADSGGVRYF
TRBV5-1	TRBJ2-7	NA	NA	TGCGCCAGCAGCGCCGGGTCCGCCGAGCGGGACTTC	CASSAGSAERDF
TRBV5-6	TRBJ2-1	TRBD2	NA	TGTGCCAGCAGCTTCGGACTAGCCAATGAGCAGTTCTTC	CASSFGLANEQFF
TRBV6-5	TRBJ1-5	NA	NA	TGTGCCAGCAGCTCCGGGACGGGAAGCAATCAGCCCCAGCATTTT	CASSSGTGSNQPQHF
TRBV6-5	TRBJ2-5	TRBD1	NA	TGTGCCAGCAGTCGGTACGACAGGGTCGCAGAGACCCAGTACTTC	CASSRYDRVAETQYF
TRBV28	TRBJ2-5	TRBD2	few	TGTGCCAGCAGCCGTAGCGGGGGGCTAGGAGAGACCCAGTACTTC	CASSRSGGLGETQYF
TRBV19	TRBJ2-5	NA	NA	TGTGCCAGTAGTCCCCGCCGGGGAGTAGGGGAGACCCAGTACTTC	CASSPRRGVGETQYF
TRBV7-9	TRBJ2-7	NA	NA	TGCGCCAGCAGCCAAGTCGGTAACGAGCAGTACTTC	CASSQVGNEQYF
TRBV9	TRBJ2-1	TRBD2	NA	TGTGCCAGCAGCCCCCGGAGCGGGGCTTACAATGAGCAGTTCTTC	CASSPRSGAYNEQFF
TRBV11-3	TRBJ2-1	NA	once	TGTGCCAGCAGCCTGTCGCGGGGCGATGAGCAGTTCTTC	CASSLSRGDEQFF
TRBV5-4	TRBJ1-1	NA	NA	TGTGCCAGCAGCCAAGTCAGTACTGAAGCTTTCTTT	CASSQVSTEAFF
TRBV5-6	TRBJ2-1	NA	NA	TGTGCCAGCAGCTTTATGGAGGGCTACAATGAGCAGTTCTTC	CASSFMEGYNEQFF
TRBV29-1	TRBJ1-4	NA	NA	TGCAGCGTTGAAGTCCCCGGACAGTCAAATGAAAAACTGTTTTTT	CSVEVPGQSNEKLFF
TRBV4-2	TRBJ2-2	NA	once	TGTGCCAGCAGCCAAGAAGGCAGGCAGAACACCGGGGAGCTGTTTTTT	CASSQEGRQNTGELFF
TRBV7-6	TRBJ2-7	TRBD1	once	TGTGCCAGCAGCTTAGCTGGGACAGACTCCTACGAGCAGTACTTC	CASSLAGTDSYEQYF
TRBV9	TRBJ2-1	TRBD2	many	TGTGCCAGCAGCCCAGGGACTAGAGGCGATGAGCAGTTCTTC	CASSPGTRGDEQFF
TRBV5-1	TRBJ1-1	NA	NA	TGCGCCAGCAGCTCGCTGCGGAACACTGAAGCTTTCTTT	CASSSLRNTEAFF
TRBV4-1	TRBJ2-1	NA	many	TGCGCCAGCAGCATGCAGACCTCCTACAATGAGCAGTTCTTC	CASSMQTSYNEQFF
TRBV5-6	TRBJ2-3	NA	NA	TGTGCCAGCACCTTGGGTAGTACGCAGTATTTT	CASTLGSTQYF
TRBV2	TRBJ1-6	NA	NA	TGTGCCAGCGAATCGGGGGGAAATTCACCCCTCCACTTT	CASESGGNSPLHF
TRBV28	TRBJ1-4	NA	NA	TGTGCCAGCATAGCGACGGGTATGGGATCGGCTAATGAAAAACTGTTTTTT	CASIATGMGSANEKLFF
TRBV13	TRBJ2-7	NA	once	TGTGCCAGCAGCTTCAGGATCTCCTACGAGCAGTACTTC	CASSFRISYEQYF
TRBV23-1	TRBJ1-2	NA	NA	TGCGCCAGCAGTCAATCGAATCAGGACTATGGCTACACCTTC	CASSQSNQDYGYTF
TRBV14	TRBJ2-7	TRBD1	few	TGTGCCAGCAGCCAGGAAGGAGGGACAGGGTTCACCTACGAGCAGTACTTC	CASSQEGGTGFTYEQYF
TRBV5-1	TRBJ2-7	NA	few	TGCGCCAGCAGCTGGGACAAGCCCTACGAGCAGTACTTC	CASSWDKPYEQYF
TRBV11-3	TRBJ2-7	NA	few	TGTGCCAGCAGCTTAGGAGGGAAGCAGTACTTC	CASSLGGKQYF
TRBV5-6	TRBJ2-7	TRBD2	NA	TGTGCCAGCAGCTTGGTCCTAGCGGTCGAGCAGTACTTC	CASSLVLAVEQYF
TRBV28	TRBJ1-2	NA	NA	TGTGCCAGCAGCCGCGACAGAAACTATGGCTACACCTTC	CASSRDRNYGYTF
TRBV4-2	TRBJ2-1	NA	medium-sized	TGTGCCATTCAGCGGGACAGCTCCTACAATGAGCAGTTCTTC	CAIQRDSSYNEQFF
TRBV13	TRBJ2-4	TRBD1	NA	TGTGCCAGCAGCGCGGGACAGGGGTCCATTCAGTACTTC	CASSAGQGSIQYF
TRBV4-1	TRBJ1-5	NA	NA	TGCGCCAGCAGCCAGGGGACATCTCGTAATCAGCCCCAGCATTTT	CASSQGTSRNQPQHF
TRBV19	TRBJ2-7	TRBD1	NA	TGTGCCAGCTCCCCGGACAGGGGGCGATACGAGCAGTACTTC	CASSPDRGRYEQYF
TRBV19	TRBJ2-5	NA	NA	TGTGCCAGTAGTTTATACGACCAAGAGACCCAGTACTTC	CASSLYDQETQYF
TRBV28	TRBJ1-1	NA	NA	TGTGCCAGCAGTTCTTCAGGTGTGAACACTGAAGCTTTCTTT	CASSSSGVNTEAFF
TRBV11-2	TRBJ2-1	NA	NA	TGTGCCAGCAGCTCCCCGGGACTTAAAAGGAAGCAGTTCTTC	CASSSPGLKRKQFF
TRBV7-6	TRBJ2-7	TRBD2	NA	TGTGCCAGCAGCTTCGCGGGGGGCTACGAGCAGTACTTC	CASSFAGGYEQYF
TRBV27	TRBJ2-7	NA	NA	TGTGCCAGCAGTTTTGGGTCCGAGCAGTACTTC	CASSFGSEQYF
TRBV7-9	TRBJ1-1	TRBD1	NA	TGTGCCAGCAGCTTAGGACAGGGGCGTCCTACGGCTGAAGCTTTCTTT	CASSLGQGRPTAEAFF
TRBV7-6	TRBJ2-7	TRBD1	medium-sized	TGTGCCAGCAGCCGGACAGGCACCTACGAGCAGTACTTC	CASSRTGTYEQYF
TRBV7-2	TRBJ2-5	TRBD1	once	TGTGCCAGCAGCTCCCGGACAGGGACGGTGACCCAGTACTTC	CASSSRTGTVTQYF
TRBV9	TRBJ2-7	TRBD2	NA	TGTGCCAGCAGCCCACTTAGCGGGGGGGACGAGCAGTACTTC	CASSPLSGGDEQYF